The 28 T cell receptor beta chains below all came from one sample that was sequenced in a study of blood T cell repertoires in COVID-19. The method was immunoSEQ multiplex PCR; TCRdb's version includes in-frame clones alone and lacks a portion of them. There are 110,000 to 150,000 clones in the sample; about 88% occur only once, and about 10% lies in the top ten. Sequenced sample: peripheral blood. Receptor source: a man in his forties or fifties with active or convalescent COVID-19.

The chain couples TRBV6-5 to TRBJ2-7; 7 nucleotides agree with TRBD2. Germline V CDR1 and CDR2: MNHEY, SVGAGI. This CDR3 has 15 amino acids. The trim removed 2 bases at V and 0 bases at J, leaving 4 bases unmatched. This CDR3 reads CASSYGGSVSYEQYF. CDR3 nucleotide sequence: TGTGCCAGCAGTTACGGCGGGAGCGTCTCCTACGAGCAGTACTTC.

This clone has only a few counts. This chain links TRBV3-1 (or the pseudogene TRBV3-2) with TRBJ1-5; perhaps TRBD1 as D (5 bases). The germline CDR1 and CDR2 sequences are LGHDT and YNNKEL (reference sequence). Trimming left V 3 bases short and J 0 bases short, with 9 bases between. The length of the CDR3 is 15 residues. Written as DNA, the CDR3 is TGTGCCAGCAGCCATTCAGGGAATAGCAATCAGCCCCAGCATTTT. It is translated as CASSHSGNSNQPQHF.

The chain recombines TRBV28 with TRBJ1-1; D might be TRBD1 (6 bases). Germline loops: CDR1 MDHEN, CDR2 SYDVKM. The germline V and J ends were trimmed by 2 bases and 6 bases, with 7 bases remaining between them. This CDR3 spans 12 amino acids. CDR3 region: CASSLNRAEAFF. The DNA of the CDR3 is TGTGCCAGCAGTTTAAACAGGGCTGAAGCTTTCTTT.

The chain uses TRBV5-1 and TRBJ1-1; TRBD1 agrees at 9 bases. Germline-derived CDR1 and CDR2 are SGHRS and YFSETQ. This CDR3 comprises 16 residues. Trimming cost V 1 base and J 0 bases; bases outside gene matches: 4. CDR3 region: CASSLTGTGMNTEAFF. The CDR3 nucleotides read TGCGCCAGCAGCTTGACCGGGACAGGGATGAACACTGAAGCTTTCTTT.

The rearrangement joins TRBV18 to TRBJ2-2; 7 bases map to TRBD1. After removal of 5 bases from V and 5 bases from J, the junction contained 8 bases not matched to a gene. Germline V lookup: CDR1 KGHSH, CDR2 LQKENI. The CDR3 is made up of 15 amino acids. The chain's CDR3 is CASSGPGQNTGELFF. CDR3 coding DNA: TGTGCCAGCTCAGGACCGGGACAGAATACCGGGGAGCTGTTTTTT. The full variable domain, its missing parts supplied by reference TRBV18 and TRBJ2-2, is NAGVMQNPRHLVRRRGQEARLRCSPMKGHSHVYWYRQLPEEGLKFMVYLQKENIIDESGMPKERFSAEFPKEGPSILRIQQVVRGDSAAYFCASSGPGQNTGELFFGEGSRLTVL.

The V gene is TRBV7-2, the J gene TRBJ1-1; no firm D call. CDR1 SGHTA and CDR2 FQGNSA come from the germline V gene. This CDR3 spans 15 amino acids. V shed 6 bases and J shed 4 bases, with 18 bases lying between them. CDR3 in amino acids: CASSPTFARGTEAFF. The CDR3 coding sequence is TGTGCCAGCAGTCCCACTTTCGCGCGGGGCACTGAAGCTTTCTTT. The whole variable domain, filled in from reference TRBV7-2 and TRBJ1-1, reads GAGVSQSPSNKVTEKGKDVELRCDPISGHTALYWYRQSLGQGLEFLIYFQGNSAPDKSGLPSDRFSAERTGGSVSTLTIQRTQQEDSAVYLCASSPTFARGTEAFFGQGTRLTVV.

V usage is TRBV5-1 and J usage is TRBJ2-1, with TRBD2 identical over 13 bases. Germline assignment: CDR1 SGHRS and CDR2 YFSETQ. V lost 0 bases, J lost 8 bases, and 8 bases stayed unmatched. The CDR3 has 17 residues. The CDR3 DNA sequence: TGCGCCAGCAGCTTGGCCCTCGGACTAGCGGGAGCTGATGAGCAGTTCTTC. It codes for CASSLALGLAGADEQFF.

This clone was seen only a few times. The CDR3 region is CATSDPIAGVGTGELFF. The CDR3 DNA follows: TGTGCCACCAGTGACCCAATAGCGGGAGTAGGAACCGGGGAGCTGTTTTTT. The chain combines TRBV24-1 with TRBJ2-2, with TRBD2 identical over 9 bases. From germline, CDR1 is KGHDR and CDR2 SFDVKD. The V gene end was trimmed by 4 bases and the J gene end by 5 bases; junction bases not matched to a gene: 10. This CDR3 contains 17 residues.

This clone was detected many times. The chain combines TRBV19 with TRBJ1-1; 10 bases align to TRBD1. V trimming: 4 bases; J trimming: 5 bases; junction bases outside the gene matches: 4. The CDR3 is made up of 14 amino acids. CDR1 and CDR2 (germline): LNHDA, SQIVND (reference sequence). CDR3 nucleotides: TGTGCCAGTAGTACGACAGGGGGCTCGACTGAAGCTTTCTTT. Its translation is CASSTTGGSTEAFF.

CDR3 DNA: TGTGCCAGCAGCTTAGTAGGGGGCGAGAAAGATACGCAGTATTTT. It is translated as CASSLVGGEKDTQYF. This chain connects TRBV7-9 to TRBJ2-3; 7 nucleotides line up with TRBD1. CDR3 length: 15 residues. J was trimmed by 5 bases and V by 1 base; bases with no gene match: 6. CDR1 is SEHNR and CDR2 is FQNEAQ in the germline V gene (reference sequence).

The V call is TRBV6-5, the J call TRBJ2-7; 7 nucleotides match TRBD1. V shed 0 bases, J shed 12 bases, and the junction held 14 bases outside the gene matches. CDR1 and CDR2 (germline): MNHEY, SVGAGI. CDR3 length equals 15 residues. CDR3 region: CASSYSWTGIIRRYF. CDR3 coding DNA: TGTGCCAGCAGTTACTCGTGGACAGGCATAATCCGACGGTACTTC.

V is TRBV7-9 and J is TRBJ1-1, with D perhaps TRBD1 (5 bases). Trimming removed 1 base from V and 1 base from J, with 10 bases in between. There are 15 residues in the CDR3. Germline CDR1 SEHNR, CDR2 FQNEAQ (reference sequence). The DNA of the CDR3 is TGTGCCAGCAGCTTAGGGAACCAGGGGAACACTGAAGCTTTCTTT. Protein: CASSLGNQGNTEAFF.

The J gene is TRBJ2-2, the V gene TRBV27; TRBD1 matches 7 bases. This CDR3 comprises 15 residues. Germline CDR1 and CDR2: MNHEY and SMNVEV (reference sequence). The V gene end was trimmed by 3 bases and the J gene end by 3 bases; junction bases not matched to a gene: 4. In nucleotides, the CDR3 is TGTGCCAGCAGTTTCAGGGGGTTAGACACCGGGGAGCTGTTTTTT. Amino acid sequence: CASSFRGLDTGELFF.

The chain uses TRBV5-1 and TRBJ2-1, with 8 bases aligning to TRBD1. The CDR3 runs to 16 residues. The trim removed 4 bases at V and 5 bases at J, leaving 11 bases unmatched. Germline V gene data show CDR1 as SGHRS and CDR2 as YFSETQ. CDR3 region: CASSPFIGQGNNEQFF. The CDR3 bases are TGCGCCAGCAGCCCGTTTATTGGACAGGGAAACAATGAGCAGTTCTTC.

J is TRBJ2-5 and V is TRBV28; 8 positions agree with TRBD1. The J segment lost 5 bases and the V segment lost 8 bases, leaving 7 bases of the junction unmatched. In germline, CDR1 is MDHEN, CDR2 SYDVKM. CDR3 length: 13 amino acids. The DNA for the CDR3 is TGTGCCAGCGGCAGGGGGCGGGATGAGACCCAGTACTTC. Translating gives CASGRGRDETQYF.

The rearrangement joins TRBV6-5 to TRBJ2-2, with D possibly being TRBD1 (5 bases). Trimming stripped 5 bases from V and 6 bases from J, with 16 bases between. The CDR3 length is 15 residues. CDR1 MNHEY and CDR2 SVGAGI come from the germline V gene. CDR3 loop: CASSLHARDPGELFF. The CDR3 DNA sequence: TGTGCCAGCAGTCTCCACGCCAGGGATCCCGGGGAGCTGTTTTTT.

This chain joins TRBV15 and TRBJ2-7, with D possibly being TRBD1 (6 bases). The germline gives CDR1 LNHNV, CDR2 YYDKDF (reference sequence). The CDR3 contains 14 residues. The V gene lost 3 bases and the J gene lost 5 bases, with 14 bases spanning the gap. The CDR3 nucleotides read TGTGCCACCAGCAGGGCTACAGGGATCCACGAGCAGTACTTC. It codes for CATSRATGIHEQYF.

The rearrangement joins TRBV7-9 to TRBJ2-5; 10 bases agree with TRBD2. The trim removed 2 bases at V and 4 bases at J, leaving 7 bases unmatched. Germline CDR1 SEHNR, CDR2 FQNEAQ (reference sequence). The CDR3 has 16 residues. CDR3 nucleotide sequence: TGTGCCAGCAGCTTAATTCCTAGCGGGAGACGAGAGACCCAGTACTTC. It specifies CASSLIPSGRRETQYF.

This clone appeared a single time. This chain joins TRBV19 and TRBJ1-5; D remains unclear. Trimming shortened V by 3 bases and J by 6 bases, and 12 bases separated the two germline ends. Looked up from germline, CDR1 is LNHDA and CDR2 is SQIVND (reference sequence). The CDR3 sequence is 14 residues long. The CDR3 region is CASSIPGKSQPQHF. As DNA, the CDR3 is TGTGCCAGTAGTATCCCCGGGAAGAGTCAGCCCCAGCATTTT.

The chain joins TRBV14 to TRBJ1-2; D possibly corresponds to TRBD1 (5 bases). The V and J ends lost 0 bases and 8 bases respectively, with 16 bases between them. CDR1 and CDR2 from the germline V gene are SGHDN and FVKESK. The CDR3 is 15 amino acids. The CDR3: CASSQDSRWGEGYTF. Here the CDR3 DNA reads TGTGCCAGCAGCCAAGATTCGCGGTGGGGGGAAGGCTACACCTTC.

This clone has just one count. The chain joins TRBV2 to TRBJ2-7; D remains unclear. CDR1 is SNHLY and CDR2 is FYNNEI in the germline V gene. V was trimmed by 4 bases and J by 0 bases, leaving 10 bases between them. This CDR3 has 14 amino acids. The CDR3 DNA reads TGTGCCAGCAGTGCAAAGCAGGCCTCCTACGAGCAGTACTTC. Amino acids: CASSAKQASYEQYF.

This chain joins TRBV7-9 and TRBJ1-1; D not certain. The V gene's germline CDR1 is SEHNR and CDR2 FQNEAQ (reference sequence). The germline V and J ends were trimmed by 5 bases and 1 base, with 8 bases remaining between them. The CDR3 extends over 13 amino acids. CDR3: CASSLLANTEAFF. The DNA for the CDR3 is TGTGCCAGCAGCCTTTTAGCGAACACTGAAGCTTTCTTT.

This chain uses TRBV10-3 with TRBJ2-7, with 8 bases lining up with TRBD1. The V gene's germline CDR1 is ENHRY and CDR2 SYGVKD. This CDR3 is built from 15 residues. V shed 7 bases and J 0 bases; nucleotides not matched to a gene: 8. The CDR3 DNA sequence: TGTGCCATCAAATCCGGGACAGGTATCTCCTACGAGCAGTACTTC. It is translated as CAIKSGTGISYEQYF.

This chain links TRBV19 with TRBJ2-1, with 14 bases aligning to TRBD2. Per the germline V gene, CDR1 is LNHDA and CDR2 is SQIVND (reference sequence). V was pared by 5 bases and J by 6 bases, with 3 bases of the junction left unmatched. CDR3 length equals 15 residues. As DNA, the CDR3 is TGTGCCAGTAGTCCGGGACTAGCGGGAGCCAATGAGCAGTTCTTC. Translation: CASSPGLAGANEQFF.

This sequence joins TRBV6-4 and TRBJ2-6, with 9 nucleotides matching TRBD1. V shed 6 bases, J shed 3 bases, and the junction held 12 bases outside the gene matches. The CDR3 has 18 amino acids. Germline CDR1 is MRHNA and CDR2 is SNTAGT. CDR3 in amino acids: CASSHDGTGSGGANVLTF. CDR3 DNA sequence: TGTGCCAGCAGCCACGACGGGACAGGGTCTGGTGGGGCCAACGTCCTGACTTTC.

The chain employs TRBV12-3 or TRBV12-4 and TRBJ2-7; unclear D gene. V gave up 3 bases and J gave up 5 bases, with 5 bases separating them. The CDR3 has 11 residues. CDR3 bases: TGTGCCAGCAGTTTCGTAGACGAGCAGTACTTC. The encoded protein is CASSFVDEQYF.

The V and J genes are TRBV5-1 and TRBJ2-5, with a tentative D call TRBD2 (6 bases). Germline CDR1 SGHRS, CDR2 YFSETQ. The CDR3 length is 15 residues. The V end was cut by 2 bases, the J end by 3 bases, with 14 bases between. CDR3 amino acids: CASSFNSGGEETQYF. The CDR3 DNA is TGCGCCAGCAGCTTCAACAGCGGAGGGGAAGAGACCCAGTACTTC.

The chain is built from TRBV12-3 or TRBV12-4 and TRBJ2-3; D gene uncertain. CDR3 size: 12 residues. V shed 10 bases and J shed 2 bases, with 10 bases lying between them. As DNA, the CDR3 is TGTGCCACCCTTACAGTCACAGATACGCAGTATTTT. It is translated as CATLTVTDTQYF.